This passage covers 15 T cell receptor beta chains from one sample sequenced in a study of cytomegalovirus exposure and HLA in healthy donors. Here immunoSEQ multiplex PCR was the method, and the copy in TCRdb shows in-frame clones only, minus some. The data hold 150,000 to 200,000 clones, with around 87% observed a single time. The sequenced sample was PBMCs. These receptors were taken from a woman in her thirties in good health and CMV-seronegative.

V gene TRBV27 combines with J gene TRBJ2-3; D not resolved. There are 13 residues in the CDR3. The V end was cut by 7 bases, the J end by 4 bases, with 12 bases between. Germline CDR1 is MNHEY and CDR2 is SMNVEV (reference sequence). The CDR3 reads CASKGSAADTQYF. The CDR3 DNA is TGTGCCAGCAAAGGATCTGCGGCAGATACGCAGTATTTT.

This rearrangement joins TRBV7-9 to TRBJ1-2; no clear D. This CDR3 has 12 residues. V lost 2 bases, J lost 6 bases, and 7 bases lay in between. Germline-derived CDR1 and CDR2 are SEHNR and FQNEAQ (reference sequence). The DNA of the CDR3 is TGTGCCAGCAGCTTACTCGCGAATGGCTACACCTTC. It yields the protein CASSLLANGYTF.

DNA for the CDR3: TGTGCCAGCATCGAATGGGGCAGGGAGGGCGGCTACACCTTC. Encoded protein: CASIEWGREGGYTF. The rearrangement joins TRBV2 to TRBJ1-2, with a weak D call TRBD1 (5 bases). Trimming took 7 bases from V and 8 from J, leaving 20 bases between them. CDR1 and CDR2 from the germline V gene are SNHLY and FYNNEI. The CDR3 is 14 residues long.

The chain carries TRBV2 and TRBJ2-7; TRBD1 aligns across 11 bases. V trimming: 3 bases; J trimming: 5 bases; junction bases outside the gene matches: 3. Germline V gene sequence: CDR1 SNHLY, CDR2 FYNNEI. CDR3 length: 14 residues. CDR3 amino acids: CASSEDRGRDEQYF. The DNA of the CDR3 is TGTGCCAGCAGTGAGGACAGGGGGCGCGACGAGCAGTACTTC.

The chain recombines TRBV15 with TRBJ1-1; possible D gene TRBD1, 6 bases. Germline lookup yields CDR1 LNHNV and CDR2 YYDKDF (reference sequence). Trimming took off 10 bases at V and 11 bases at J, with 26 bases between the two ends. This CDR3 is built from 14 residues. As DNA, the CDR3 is TGTGCCAGCGGATCCACAGGGAATCTTCTGGGCGCTTTCTTT. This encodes CASGSTGNLLGAFF.

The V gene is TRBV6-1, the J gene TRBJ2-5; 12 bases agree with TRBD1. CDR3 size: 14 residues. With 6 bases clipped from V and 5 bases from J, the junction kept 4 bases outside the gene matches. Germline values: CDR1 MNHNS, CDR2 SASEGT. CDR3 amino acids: CASRGTGGAETQYF. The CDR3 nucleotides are TGTGCCAGCAGAGGGACAGGGGGCGCGGAGACCCAGTACTTC.

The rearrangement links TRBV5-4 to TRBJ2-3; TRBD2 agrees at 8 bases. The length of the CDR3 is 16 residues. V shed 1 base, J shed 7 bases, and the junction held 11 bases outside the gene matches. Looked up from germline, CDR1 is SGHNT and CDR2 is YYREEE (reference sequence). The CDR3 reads CASSLSSGGVLNTQYF. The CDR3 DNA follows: TGTGCCAGCAGCTTGTCATCGGGGGGGGTGTTAAATACGCAGTATTTT. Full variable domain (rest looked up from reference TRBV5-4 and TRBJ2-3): ETGVTQSPTHLIKTRGQQVTLRCSSQSGHNTVSWYQQALGQGPQFIFQYYREEENGRGNFPPRFSGLQFPNYSSELNVNALELDDSALYLCASSLSSGGVLNTQYFGPGTRLTVL.

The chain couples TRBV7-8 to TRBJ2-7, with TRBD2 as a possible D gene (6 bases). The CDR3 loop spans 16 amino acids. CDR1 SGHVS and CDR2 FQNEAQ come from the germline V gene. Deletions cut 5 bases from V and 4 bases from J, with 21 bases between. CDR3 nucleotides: TGTGCCAGCAGCGTGGGTACCGGGACTCTAAAATACGAGCAGTACTTC. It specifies CASSVGTGTLKYEQYF.

CDR3 in DNA: TGTGCCAGCAGCTCCCCCGGGGGTATCGGGGAGCTGTTTTTT. It codes for CASSSPGGIGELFF. The genes are TRBV11-2 and TRBJ2-2, with a possible D match to TRBD2 (6 bases). The V end lost 4 bases, the J end lost 7 bases, and 13 bases lay between the germline ends. The length of the CDR3 is 14 residues. In germline, CDR1 is SGHAT, CDR2 FQNNGV.

The CDR3 is CASSQGTAANEKLFF. CDR3 in DNA: TGCGCCAGCAGCCAAGGGACAGCCGCTAATGAAAAACTGTTTTTT. The V and J genes are TRBV4-3 and TRBJ1-4; TRBD1 is a possible D gene (6 bases). From germline, CDR1 is LGHNA and CDR2 YSLEER. V dropped 1 base and J dropped 3 bases, with 9 bases sitting between them. This CDR3 has 15 residues.

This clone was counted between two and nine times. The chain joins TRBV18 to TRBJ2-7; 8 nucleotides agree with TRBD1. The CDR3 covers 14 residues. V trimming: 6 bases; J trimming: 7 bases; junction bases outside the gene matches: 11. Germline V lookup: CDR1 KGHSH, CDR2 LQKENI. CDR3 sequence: CASSRDRRAREQYF. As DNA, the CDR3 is TGTGCCAGCTCGCGGGACAGGAGGGCGAGGGAGCAGTACTTC.

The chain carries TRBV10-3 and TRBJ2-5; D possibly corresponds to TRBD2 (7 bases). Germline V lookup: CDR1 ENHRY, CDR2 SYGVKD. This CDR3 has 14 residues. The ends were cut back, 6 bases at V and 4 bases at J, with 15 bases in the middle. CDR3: CAISDAGEGETQYF. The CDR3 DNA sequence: TGTGCCATCAGCGACGCAGGGGAGGGAGAGACCCAGTACTTC.

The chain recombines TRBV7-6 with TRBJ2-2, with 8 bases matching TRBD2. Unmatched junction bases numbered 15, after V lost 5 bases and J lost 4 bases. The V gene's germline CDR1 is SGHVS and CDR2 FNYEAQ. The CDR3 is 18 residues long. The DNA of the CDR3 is TGTGCCAGCAGCACACACCGGGGGGGCCAGGTTCCCACCGGGGAGCTGTTTTTT. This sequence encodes CASSTHRGGQVPTGELFF.

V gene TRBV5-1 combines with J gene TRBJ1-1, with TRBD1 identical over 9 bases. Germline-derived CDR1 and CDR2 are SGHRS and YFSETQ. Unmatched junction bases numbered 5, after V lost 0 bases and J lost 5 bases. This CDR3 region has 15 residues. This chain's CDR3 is CASSLEGTGYTEAFF. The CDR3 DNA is TGCGCCAGCAGCTTGGAAGGGACAGGGTATACTGAAGCTTTCTTT.

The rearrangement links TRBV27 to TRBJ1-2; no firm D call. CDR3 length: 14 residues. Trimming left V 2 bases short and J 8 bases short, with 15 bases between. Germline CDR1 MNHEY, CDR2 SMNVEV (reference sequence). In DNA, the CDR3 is TGTGCCAGCAGTTTAAAGACCGAGCCGAGGGGCTACACCTTC. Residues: CASSLKTEPRGYTF.